The clone carrying this T cell receptor (beta chain) showed up many times. Its antigen is unidentified. This CDR3 region has 12 residues. J gave up 2 bases and V 5 bases, and 0 bases lay outside the gene matches. Every participating donor contributed around 9.5 milliliters of peripheral blood through a draw. It was with a sample-barcoded 5' primer and a J-beta primer mix that a second PCR of about 6 to 12 cycles was run. TCRdb used MiXCR to reprocess the 5' RACE reads, holding one entry per CDR3 protein. Counted here are about a million distinct CDR3 sequences, about 48% occurring once; the ten biggest clones make up 13%. These data come from a study of blood T cells in healthy people across ages. Overall study findings and caveats: No one knew whether donors had CMV, which possibly confounded expanded clonotype changes. With age, beta diversity per million T cells declined roughly linearly, significantly by about 40.

This TCR was recovered from a young man in good health. Sequences were obtained from blood. The rearrangement links TRBV12-3 or TRBV12-4 to TRBJ2-7; 7 nucleotides align to TRBD1. The chain's CDR3 is CASSQGAYEQYF. The DNA for the CDR3 is TGTGCCAGCAGTCAGGGGGCCTACGAGCAGTACTTC.